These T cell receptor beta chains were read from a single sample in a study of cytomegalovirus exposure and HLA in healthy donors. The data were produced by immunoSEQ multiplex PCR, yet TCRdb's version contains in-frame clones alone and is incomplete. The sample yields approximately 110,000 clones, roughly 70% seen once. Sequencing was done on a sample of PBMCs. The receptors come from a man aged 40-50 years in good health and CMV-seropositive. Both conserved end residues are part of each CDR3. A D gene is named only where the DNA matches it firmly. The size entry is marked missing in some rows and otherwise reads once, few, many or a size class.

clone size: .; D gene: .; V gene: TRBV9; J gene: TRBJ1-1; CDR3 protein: CASSVVPQGTNTEAFF; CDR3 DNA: TGTGCCAGCAGCGTAGTTCCCCAGGGGACGAACACTGAAGCTTTCTTT
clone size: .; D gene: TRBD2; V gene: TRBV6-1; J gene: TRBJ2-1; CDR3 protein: CASSDLSGRAVNEQFF; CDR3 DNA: TGTGCCAGCAGTGATCTCTCCGGGAGGGCCGTCAATGAGCAGTTCTTC
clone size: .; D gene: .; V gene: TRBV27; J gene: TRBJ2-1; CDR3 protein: CASSLREDAYNEQFF; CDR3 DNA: TGTGCCAGCAGTCTCAGGGAGGACGCCTACAATGAGCAGTTCTTC
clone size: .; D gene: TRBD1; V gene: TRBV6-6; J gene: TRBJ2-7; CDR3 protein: CASSYSKGQGSHEQYF; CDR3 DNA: TGTGCCAGCAGTTACTCAAAGGGACAGGGTTCCCACGAGCAGTACTTC
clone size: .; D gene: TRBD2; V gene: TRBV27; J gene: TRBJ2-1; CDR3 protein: CASSLSGQRESTNEQFF; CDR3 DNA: TGTGCCAGCAGTTTATCGGGTCAGCGGGAAAGTACCAATGAGCAGTTCTTC
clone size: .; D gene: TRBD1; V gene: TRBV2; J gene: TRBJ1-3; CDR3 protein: CASTQGTVGNTIYF; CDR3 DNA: TGTGCCAGCACCCAGGGGACAGTCGGAAACACCATATATTTT
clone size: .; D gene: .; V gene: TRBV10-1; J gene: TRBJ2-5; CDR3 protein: CASSERSGGETQYF; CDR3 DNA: TGCGCCAGCAGTGAGCGGTCCGGCGGGGAGACCCAGTACTTC
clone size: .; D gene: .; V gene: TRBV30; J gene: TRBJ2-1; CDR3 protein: CAWSVASEFYNEQFF; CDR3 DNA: TGTGCCTGGAGTGTGGCTAGCGAGTTCTACAATGAGCAGTTCTTC
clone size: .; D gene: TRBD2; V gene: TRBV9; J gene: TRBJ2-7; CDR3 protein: CASSVGLAGVYEQYF; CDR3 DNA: TGTGCCAGCAGCGTAGGACTAGCGGGAGTGTACGAGCAGTACTTC
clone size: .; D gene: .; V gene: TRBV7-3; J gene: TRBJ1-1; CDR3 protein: CASSLRGREAFF; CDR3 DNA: TGTGCCAGCAGCTTAAGGGGGCGGGAAGCTTTCTTT
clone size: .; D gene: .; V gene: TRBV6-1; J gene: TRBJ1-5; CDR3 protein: CASSEGGGYQPQHF; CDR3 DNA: TGTGCCAGCAGTGAAGGAGGGGGATATCAGCCCCAGCATTTT
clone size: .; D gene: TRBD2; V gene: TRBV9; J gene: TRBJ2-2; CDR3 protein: CASSVSGSPNTGELFF; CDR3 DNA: TGTGCCAGCAGCGTTAGCGGGAGCCCGAACACCGGGGAGCTGTTTTTT
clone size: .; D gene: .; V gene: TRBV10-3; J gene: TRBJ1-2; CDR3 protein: CAISESGGRSRGYTF; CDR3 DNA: TGTGCCATCAGTGAGTCAGGGGGTAGATCACGCGGCTACACCTTC
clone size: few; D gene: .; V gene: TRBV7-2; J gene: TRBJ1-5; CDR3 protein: CASSSRNQPQHF; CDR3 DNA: TGTGCCAGCAGCTCGAGGAATCAGCCCCAGCATTTT
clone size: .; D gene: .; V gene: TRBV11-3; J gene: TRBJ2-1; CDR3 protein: CASSLEGGALNEQFF; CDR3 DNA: TGTGCCAGCAGCTTAGAAGGGGGGGCCCTCAATGAGCAGTTCTTC
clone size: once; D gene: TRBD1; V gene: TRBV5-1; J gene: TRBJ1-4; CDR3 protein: CASSLQGAGEKLFF; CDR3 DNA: TGCGCCAGCAGCTTGCAGGGGGCGGGTGAAAAACTGTTTTTT
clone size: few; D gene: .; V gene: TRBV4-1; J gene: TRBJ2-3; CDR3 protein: CASSRAGDGQLDTQYF; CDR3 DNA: TGCGCCAGCAGCCGCGCCGGAGACGGACAGCTAGATACGCAGTATTTT
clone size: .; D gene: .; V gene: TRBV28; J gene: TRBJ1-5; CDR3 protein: CASSFFGDNYSNQPQHF; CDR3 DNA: TGTGCCAGCAGTTTTTTCGGGGACAATTATAGCAATCAGCCCCAGCATTTT
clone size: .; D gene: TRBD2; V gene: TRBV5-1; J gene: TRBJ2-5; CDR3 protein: CASSLEIRAGGGETQYF; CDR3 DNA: TGCGCCAGCAGCTTAGAGATTCGGGCGGGAGGCGGGGAGACCCAGTACTTC
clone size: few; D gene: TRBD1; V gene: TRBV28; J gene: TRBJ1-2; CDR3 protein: CASSTKTGGGYGYTF; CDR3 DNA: TGTGCCAGCAGCACCAAGACAGGGGGCGGCTATGGCTACACCTTC
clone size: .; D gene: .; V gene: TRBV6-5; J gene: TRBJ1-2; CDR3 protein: CASTLIGKNNGYTF; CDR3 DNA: TGTGCCAGCACCTTAATCGGGAAGAATAATGGCTACACCTTC
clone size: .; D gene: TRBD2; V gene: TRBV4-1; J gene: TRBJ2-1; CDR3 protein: CASSQESGRAFNEQFF; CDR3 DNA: TGCGCCAGCAGCCAAGAAAGCGGGAGGGCCTTTAATGAGCAGTTCTTC
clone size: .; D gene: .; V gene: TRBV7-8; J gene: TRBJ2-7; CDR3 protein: CASSSGEGVNEQYF; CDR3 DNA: TGTGCCAGCAGCTCGGGGGAGGGGGTCAACGAGCAGTACTTC
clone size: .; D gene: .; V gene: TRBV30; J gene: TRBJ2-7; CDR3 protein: CAWTLGVGEQYF; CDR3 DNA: TGTGCCTGGACTTTAGGGGTTGGTGAGCAGTACTTC
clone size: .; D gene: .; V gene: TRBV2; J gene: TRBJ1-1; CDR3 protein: CASSAPVLMNTEAFF; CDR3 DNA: TGTGCCAGCAGTGCTCCAGTTCTTATGAACACTGAAGCTTTCTTT
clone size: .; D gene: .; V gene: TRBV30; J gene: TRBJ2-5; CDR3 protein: CAWSTWEAGETQYF; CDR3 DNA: TGTGCCTGGAGTACGTGGGAGGCGGGAGAGACCCAGTACTTC
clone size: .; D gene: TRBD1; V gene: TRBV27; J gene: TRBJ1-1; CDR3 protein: CASSRGQAGQNEAFF; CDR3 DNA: TGTGCCAGCAGTAGGGGACAGGCCGGGCAAAATGAAGCTTTCTTT
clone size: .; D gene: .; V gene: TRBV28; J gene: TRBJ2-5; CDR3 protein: CASAPGTAGWETQYF; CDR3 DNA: TGTGCCAGCGCCCCGGGCACGGCAGGGTGGGAGACCCAGTACTTC
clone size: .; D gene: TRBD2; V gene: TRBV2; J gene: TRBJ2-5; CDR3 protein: CASIAGGLQETQYF; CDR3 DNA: TGTGCCAGCATAGCGGGAGGGCTCCAAGAGACCCAGTACTTC
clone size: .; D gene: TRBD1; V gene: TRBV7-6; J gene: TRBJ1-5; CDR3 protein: CASSLGQGAGQPQHF; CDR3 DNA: TGTGCCAGCAGTTTGGGACAGGGGGCAGGTCAGCCCCAGCATTTT
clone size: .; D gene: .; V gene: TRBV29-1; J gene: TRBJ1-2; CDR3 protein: CSVIQVSYGYTF; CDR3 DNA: TGCAGCGTAATACAGGTTAGCTATGGCTACACCTTC
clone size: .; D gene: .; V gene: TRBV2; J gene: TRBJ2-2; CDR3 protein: CASSEALFGGELFF; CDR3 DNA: TGTGCCAGCAGTGAAGCGCTTTTCGGCGGGGAGCTGTTTTTT
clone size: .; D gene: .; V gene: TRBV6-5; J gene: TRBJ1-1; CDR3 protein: CASIQYNTGGEAFF; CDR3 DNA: TGTGCCAGCATCCAATATAATACCGGGGGTGAAGCTTTCTTT
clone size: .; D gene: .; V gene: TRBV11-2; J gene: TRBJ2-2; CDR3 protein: CASSLTSGTGELFF; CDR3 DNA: TGTGCCAGCAGCTTGACATCGGGAACCGGGGAGCTGTTTTTT
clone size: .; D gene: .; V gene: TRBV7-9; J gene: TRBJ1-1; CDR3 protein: CASSLGAGVNTEAFF; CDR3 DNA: TGTGCCAGCAGCTTAGGGGCAGGGGTAAACACTGAAGCTTTCTTT
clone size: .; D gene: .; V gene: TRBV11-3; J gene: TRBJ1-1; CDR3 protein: CASSLSGDAEAFF; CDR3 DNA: TGTGCCAGCAGCTTGTCGGGGGACGCTGAAGCTTTCTTT
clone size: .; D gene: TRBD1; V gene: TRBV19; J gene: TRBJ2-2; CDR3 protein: CASSRGGNTGELFF; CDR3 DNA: TGTGCCAGTAGTAGAGGGGGCAACACCGGGGAGCTGTTTTTT
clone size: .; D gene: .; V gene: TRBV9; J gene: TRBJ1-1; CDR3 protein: CASSVGWSMNTEAFF; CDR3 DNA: TGTGCCAGCAGCGTAGGCTGGAGTATGAACACTGAAGCTTTCTTT
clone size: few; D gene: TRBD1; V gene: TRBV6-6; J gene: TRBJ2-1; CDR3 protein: CASSLGQPNEQFF; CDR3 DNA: TGTGCCAGCAGCCTGGGACAGCCCAATGAGCAGTTCTTC
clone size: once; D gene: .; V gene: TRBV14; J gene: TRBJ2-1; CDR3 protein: CASSPDSSSYNEQFF; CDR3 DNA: TGTGCCAGCAGCCCGGACAGCAGTTCCTACAATGAGCAGTTCTTC
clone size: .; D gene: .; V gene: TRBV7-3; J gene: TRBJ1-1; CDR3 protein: CASSTGENTEAFF; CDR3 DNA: TGTGCCAGCAGCACAGGAGAGAACACTGAAGCTTTCTTT
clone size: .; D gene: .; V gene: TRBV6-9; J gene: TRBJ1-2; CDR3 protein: CASSYSSVSFRGYTF; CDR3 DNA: TGTGCCAGCAGTTATTCATCGGTATCGTTTCGTGGCTACACCTTC
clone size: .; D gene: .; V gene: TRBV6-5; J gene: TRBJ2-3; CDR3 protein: CASIAVAFPTDTQYF; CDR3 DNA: TGTGCCAGCATTGCAGTTGCTTTTCCCACAGATACGCAGTATTTT
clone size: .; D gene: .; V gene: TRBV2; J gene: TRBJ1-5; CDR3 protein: CASSERGGGNQPQHF; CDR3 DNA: TGTGCCAGCAGTGAAAGGGGCGGGGGCAATCAGCCCCAGCATTTT
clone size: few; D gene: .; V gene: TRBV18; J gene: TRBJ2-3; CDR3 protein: CASSPPAGWRTDTQYF; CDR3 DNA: TGTGCCAGCTCACCACCGGCAGGGTGGAGAACAGATACGCAGTATTTT
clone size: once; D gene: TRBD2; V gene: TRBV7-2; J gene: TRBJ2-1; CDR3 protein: CASSTRTSGAGMQFF; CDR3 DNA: TGTGCCAGCAGCACAAGGACTAGCGGAGCCGGGATGCAGTTCTTC
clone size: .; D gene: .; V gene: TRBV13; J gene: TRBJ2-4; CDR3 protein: CASSSNTGPRGAKNIQYF; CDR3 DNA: TGTGCCAGCAGCTCGAATACGGGACCCCGGGGGGCCAAAAACATTCAGTACTTC
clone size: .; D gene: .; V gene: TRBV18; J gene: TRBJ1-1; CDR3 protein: CASSLPTGAEAFF; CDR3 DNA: TGTGCCAGCTCACTCCCAACGGGGGCTGAAGCTTTCTTT
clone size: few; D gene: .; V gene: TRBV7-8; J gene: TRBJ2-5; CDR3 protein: CASSPSETQYF; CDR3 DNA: TGTGCCAGCAGCCCCTCAGAGACCCAGTACTTC
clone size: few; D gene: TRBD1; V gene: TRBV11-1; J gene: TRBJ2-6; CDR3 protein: CASSKGQGALFGANVLTF; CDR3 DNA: TGTGCCAGCAGCAAAGGACAGGGGGCCCTCTTTGGGGCCAACGTCCTGACTTTC
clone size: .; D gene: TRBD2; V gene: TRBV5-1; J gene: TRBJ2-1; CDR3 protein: CASSSGGLAGGYNEQFF; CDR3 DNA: TGCGCCAGCAGCTCTGGGGGGTTAGCGGGAGGATACAATGAGCAGTTCTTC
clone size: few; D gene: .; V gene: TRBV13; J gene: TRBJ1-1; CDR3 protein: CASSKNSGKAFF; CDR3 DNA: TGTGCCAGCAGCAAAAACTCAGGGAAAGCTTTCTTT
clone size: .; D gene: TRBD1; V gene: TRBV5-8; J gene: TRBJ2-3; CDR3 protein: CASRRGQGGTVDTQYF; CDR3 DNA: TGTGCCAGCAGACGAGGACAGGGTGGGACAGTAGATACGCAGTATTTT
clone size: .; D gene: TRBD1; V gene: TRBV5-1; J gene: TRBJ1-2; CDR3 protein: CASSSTGQGASQYGYTF; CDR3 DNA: TGCGCCAGCAGCTCAACAGGACAGGGGGCTTCTCAATACGGCTACACCTTC